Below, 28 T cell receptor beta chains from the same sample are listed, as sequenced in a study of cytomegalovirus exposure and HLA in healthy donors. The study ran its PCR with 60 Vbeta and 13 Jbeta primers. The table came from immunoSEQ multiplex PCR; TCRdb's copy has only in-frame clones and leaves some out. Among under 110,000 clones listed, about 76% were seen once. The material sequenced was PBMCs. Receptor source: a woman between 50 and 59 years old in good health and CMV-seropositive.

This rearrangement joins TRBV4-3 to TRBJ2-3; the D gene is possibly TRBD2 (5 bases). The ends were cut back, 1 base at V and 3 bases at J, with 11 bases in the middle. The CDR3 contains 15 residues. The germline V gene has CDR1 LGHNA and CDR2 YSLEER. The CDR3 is CASSQVGVGTDTQYF. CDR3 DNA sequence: TGCGCCAGCAGCCAAGTCGGGGTGGGGACAGATACGCAGTATTTT.

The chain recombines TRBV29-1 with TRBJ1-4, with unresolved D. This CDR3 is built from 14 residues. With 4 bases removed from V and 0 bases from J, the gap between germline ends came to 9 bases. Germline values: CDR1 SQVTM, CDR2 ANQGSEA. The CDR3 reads CSVGGDSTNEKLFF. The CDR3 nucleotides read TGCAGCGTTGGGGGAGATTCAACTAATGAAAAACTGTTTTTT.

The chain's CDR3 is CASSPSPGLAVYEQYF. The DNA of the CDR3 is TGCGCCAGCAGCCCGTCACCGGGACTAGCGGTATACGAGCAGTACTTC. The chain links TRBV5-1 to TRBJ2-7; TRBD2 agrees at 11 bases. The germline V gene encodes CDR1 SGHRS and CDR2 YFSETQ. The CDR3 sequence is 16 residues long. The J segment lost 4 bases and the V segment lost 4 bases, leaving 10 bases of the junction unmatched.

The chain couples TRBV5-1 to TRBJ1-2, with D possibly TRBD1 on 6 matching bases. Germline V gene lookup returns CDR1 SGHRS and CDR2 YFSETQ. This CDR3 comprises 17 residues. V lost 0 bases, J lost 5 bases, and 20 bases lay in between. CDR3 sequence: CASSLAGAAGVRYGYTF. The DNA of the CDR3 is TGCGCCAGCAGCTTGGCCGGTGCGGCAGGGGTGCGGTATGGCTACACCTTC.

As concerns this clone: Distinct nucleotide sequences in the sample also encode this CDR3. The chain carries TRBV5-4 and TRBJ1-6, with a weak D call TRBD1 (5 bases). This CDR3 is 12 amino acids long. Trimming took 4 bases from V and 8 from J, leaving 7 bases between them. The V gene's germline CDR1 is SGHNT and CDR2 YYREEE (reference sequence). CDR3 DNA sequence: TGTGCCAGCAGCCTACAGGATTCACCCCTCCACTTT. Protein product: CASSLQDSPLHF.

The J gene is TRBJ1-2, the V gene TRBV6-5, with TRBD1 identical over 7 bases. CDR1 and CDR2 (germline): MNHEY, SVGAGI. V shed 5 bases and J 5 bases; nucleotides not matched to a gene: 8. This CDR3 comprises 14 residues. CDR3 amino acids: CASSTTTGIYGYTF. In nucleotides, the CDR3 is TGTGCCAGCAGTACAACGACAGGGATTTATGGCTACACCTTC.

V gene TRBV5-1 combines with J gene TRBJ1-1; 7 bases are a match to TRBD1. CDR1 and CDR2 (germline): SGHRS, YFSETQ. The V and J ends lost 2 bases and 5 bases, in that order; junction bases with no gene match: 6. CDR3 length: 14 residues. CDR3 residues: CASSLRGQDTEAFF. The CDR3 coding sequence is TGCGCCAGCAGCTTAAGGGGGCAGGATACTGAAGCTTTCTTT.

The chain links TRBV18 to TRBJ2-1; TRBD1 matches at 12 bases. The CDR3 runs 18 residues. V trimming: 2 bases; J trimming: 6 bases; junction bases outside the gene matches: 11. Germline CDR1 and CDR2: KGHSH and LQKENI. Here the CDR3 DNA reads TGTGCCAGCTCACCATCCCCCACGGGACAGGGGGCCTCCAATGAGCAGTTCTTC. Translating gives CASSPSPTGQGASNEQFF.

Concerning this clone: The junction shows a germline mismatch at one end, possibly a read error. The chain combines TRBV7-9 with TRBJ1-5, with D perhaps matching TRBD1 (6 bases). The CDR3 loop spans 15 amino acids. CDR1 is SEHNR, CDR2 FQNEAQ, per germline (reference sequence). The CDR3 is CSSSLSQGPEQPQHF. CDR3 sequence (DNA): TGTTCCAGCAGCTTATCCCAGGGGCCGGAGCAGCCCCAGCATTTT.

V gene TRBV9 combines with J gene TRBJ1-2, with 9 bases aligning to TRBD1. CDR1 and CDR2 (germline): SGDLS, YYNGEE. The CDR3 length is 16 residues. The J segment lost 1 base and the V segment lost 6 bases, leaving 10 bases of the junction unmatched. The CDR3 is CASTLGQGSYNYGYTF. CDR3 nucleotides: TGTGCCAGCACCCTCGGACAGGGGAGCTATAACTATGGCTACACCTTC.

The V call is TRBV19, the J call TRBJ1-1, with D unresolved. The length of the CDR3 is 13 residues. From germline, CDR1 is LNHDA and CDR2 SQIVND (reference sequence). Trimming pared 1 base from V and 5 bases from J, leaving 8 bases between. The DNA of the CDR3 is TGTGCCAGTAGTATAGGGTCGGTAACTGAAGCTTTCTTT. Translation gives CASSIGSVTEAFF.

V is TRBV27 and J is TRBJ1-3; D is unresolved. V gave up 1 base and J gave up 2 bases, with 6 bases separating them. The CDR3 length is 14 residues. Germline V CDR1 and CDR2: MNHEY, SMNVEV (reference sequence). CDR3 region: CASSLYRTGNTIYF. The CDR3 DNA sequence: TGTGCCAGCAGTTTATACAGAACTGGAAACACCATATATTTT.

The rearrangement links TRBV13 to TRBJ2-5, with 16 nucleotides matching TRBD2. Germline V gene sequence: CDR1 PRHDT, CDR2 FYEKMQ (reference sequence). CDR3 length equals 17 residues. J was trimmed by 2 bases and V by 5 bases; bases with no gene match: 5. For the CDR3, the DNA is TGTGCCAGCAGCCTCGGGACTAGCGGGGGGGGACAAGAGACCCAGTACTTC. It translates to CASSLGTSGGGQETQYF.

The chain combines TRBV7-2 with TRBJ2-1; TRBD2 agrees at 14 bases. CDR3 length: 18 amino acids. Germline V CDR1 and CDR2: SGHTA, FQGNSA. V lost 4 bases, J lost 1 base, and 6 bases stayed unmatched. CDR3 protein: CASSSLGTSGGSYNEQFF. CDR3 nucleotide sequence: TGTGCCAGCAGCTCACTCGGGACTAGCGGGGGTTCCTACAATGAGCAGTTCTTC.

In DNA form, the CDR3 reads TGTGCCAGCAGTCCCCGAACGGGAGGGAATGAAGCTTTCTTT. Protein: CASSPRTGGNEAFF. This chain connects TRBV27 to TRBJ1-1; no clear D gene. The CDR3 spans 14 residues. The germline V and J ends were trimmed by 5 bases and 7 bases, with 17 bases remaining between them. Per the germline V gene, CDR1 is MNHEY and CDR2 is SMNVEV (reference sequence).

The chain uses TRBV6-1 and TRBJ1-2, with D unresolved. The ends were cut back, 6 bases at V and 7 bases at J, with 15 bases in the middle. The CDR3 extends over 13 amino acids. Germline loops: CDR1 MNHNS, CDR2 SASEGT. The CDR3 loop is CASRHGRAVGYTF. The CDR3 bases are TGTGCCAGCAGACATGGGCGGGCCGTTGGCTACACCTTC.

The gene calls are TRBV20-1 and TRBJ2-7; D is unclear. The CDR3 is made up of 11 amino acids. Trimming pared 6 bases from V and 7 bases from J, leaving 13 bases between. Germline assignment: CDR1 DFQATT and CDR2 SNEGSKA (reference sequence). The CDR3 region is CSATTPREQYF. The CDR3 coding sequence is TGCAGTGCCACAACCCCCCGAGAGCAGTACTTC.

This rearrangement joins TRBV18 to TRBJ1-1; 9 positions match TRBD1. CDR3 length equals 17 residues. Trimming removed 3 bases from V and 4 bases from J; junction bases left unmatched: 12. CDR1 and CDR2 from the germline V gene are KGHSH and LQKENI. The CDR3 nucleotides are TGTGCCAGCTCACCCCTGGGACAGGGAATTGGAGGCACTGAAGCTTTCTTT. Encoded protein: CASSPLGQGIGGTEAFF.

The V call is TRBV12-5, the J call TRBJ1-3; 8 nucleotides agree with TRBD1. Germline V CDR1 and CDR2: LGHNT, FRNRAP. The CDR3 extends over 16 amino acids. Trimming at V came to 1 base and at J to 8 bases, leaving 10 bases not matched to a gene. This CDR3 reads CASGLGTRTGTDTIYF. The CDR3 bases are TGTGCTAGTGGTTTGGGAACCCGGACAGGGACGGACACCATATATTTT.

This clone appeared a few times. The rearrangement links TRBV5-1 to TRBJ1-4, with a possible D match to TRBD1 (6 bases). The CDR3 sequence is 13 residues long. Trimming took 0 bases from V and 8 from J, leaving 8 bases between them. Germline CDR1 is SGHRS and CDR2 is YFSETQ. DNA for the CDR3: TGCGCCAGCAGCTTGGGGACAGCCGAAAAACTGTTTTTT. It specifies CASSLGTAEKLFF.

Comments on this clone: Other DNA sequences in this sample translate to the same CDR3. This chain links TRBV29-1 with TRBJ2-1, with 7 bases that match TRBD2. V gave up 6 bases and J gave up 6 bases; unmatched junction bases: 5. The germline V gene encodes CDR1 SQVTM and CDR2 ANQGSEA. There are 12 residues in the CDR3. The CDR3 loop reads CSVGLGGNEQFF. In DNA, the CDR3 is TGCAGCGTAGGACTAGGAGGCAATGAGCAGTTCTTC.

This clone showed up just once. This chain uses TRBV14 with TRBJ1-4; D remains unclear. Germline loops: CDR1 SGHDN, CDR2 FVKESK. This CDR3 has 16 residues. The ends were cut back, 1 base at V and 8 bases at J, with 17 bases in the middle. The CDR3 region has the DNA TGTGCCAGCAGCCAAGGCGCCCACCAGGTTGGAGAAAAACTGTTTTTT. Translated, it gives CASSQGAHQVGEKLFF. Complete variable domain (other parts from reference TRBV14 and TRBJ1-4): EAGVTQFPSHSVIEKGQTVTLRCDPISGHDNLYWYRRVMGKEIKFLLHFVKESKQDESGMPNNRFLAERTGGTYSTLKVQPAELEDSGVYFCASSQGAHQVGEKLFFGSGTQLSVL.

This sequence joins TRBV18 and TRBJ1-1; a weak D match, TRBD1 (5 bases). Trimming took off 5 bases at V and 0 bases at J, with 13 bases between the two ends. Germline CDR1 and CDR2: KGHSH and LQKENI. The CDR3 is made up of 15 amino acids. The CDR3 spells CASSSLGGVNTEAFF. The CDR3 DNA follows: TGTGCCAGCTCATCTCTCGGGGGGGTGAACACTGAAGCTTTCTTT.

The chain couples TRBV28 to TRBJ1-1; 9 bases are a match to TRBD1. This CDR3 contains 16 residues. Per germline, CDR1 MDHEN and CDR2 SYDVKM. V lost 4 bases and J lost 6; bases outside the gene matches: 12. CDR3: CASSSVTGGLIAEAFF. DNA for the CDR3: TGTGCCAGCAGTTCCGTGACAGGGGGGCTGATAGCTGAAGCTTTCTTT.

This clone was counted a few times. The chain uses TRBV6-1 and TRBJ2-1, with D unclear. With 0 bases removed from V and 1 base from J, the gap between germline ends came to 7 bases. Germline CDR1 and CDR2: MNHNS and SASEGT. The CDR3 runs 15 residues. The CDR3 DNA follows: TGTGCCAGCAGTGAAGCTCGGGTTTCCTACAATGAGCAGTTCTTC. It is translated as CASSEARVSYNEQFF.

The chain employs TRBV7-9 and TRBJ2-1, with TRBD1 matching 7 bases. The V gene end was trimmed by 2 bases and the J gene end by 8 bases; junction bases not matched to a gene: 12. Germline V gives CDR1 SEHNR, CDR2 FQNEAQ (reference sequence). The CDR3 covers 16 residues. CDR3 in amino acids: CASSLRIEGARDEQFF. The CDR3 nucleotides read TGTGCCAGCAGCTTAAGAATAGAGGGGGCGCGCGATGAGCAGTTCTTC.

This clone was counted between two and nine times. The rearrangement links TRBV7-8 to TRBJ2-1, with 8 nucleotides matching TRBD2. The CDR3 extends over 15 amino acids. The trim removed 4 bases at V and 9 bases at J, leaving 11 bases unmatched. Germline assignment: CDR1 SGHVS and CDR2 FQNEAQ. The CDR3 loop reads CASSSWLGGAAEQFF. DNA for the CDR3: TGTGCCAGCAGCTCCTGGCTCGGGGGGGCGGCTGAGCAGTTCTTC.

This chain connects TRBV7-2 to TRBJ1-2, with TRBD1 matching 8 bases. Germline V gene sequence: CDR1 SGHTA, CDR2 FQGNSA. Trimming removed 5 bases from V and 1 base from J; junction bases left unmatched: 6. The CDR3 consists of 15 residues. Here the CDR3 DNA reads TGTGCCAGCAGCCTGGGACAGGTGATTAACTATGGCTACACCTTC. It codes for CASSLGQVINYGYTF.